This is a list of T cell receptor beta chains from one sample in a study of CD8+CD57+ T cells in acquired aplastic anemia. TCRdb reprocessed the reads with MiXCR, giving one entry per CDR3 protein. Among roughly 290,000 distinct CDR3 sequences listed, about 50% were seen once. Sequenced sample: sorted CD4+, CD8+, or CD8+CD57+ T cells (not recorded which) from PBMCs. The receptors stem from a human donor with aplastic anemia. The CDR3 runs from the conserved cysteine through the conserved F or W. The order of the fields is clone size, V gene, J gene, D gene, CDR3 protein, CDR3 DNA. A D gene is named only where the DNA matches it firmly. Part of the rows lack a size; the others show once, few, many or a class for expanded clones.

NA	TRBV7-9	TRBJ1-4	TRBD1	CASSFISGTGDEKLFF	TGTGCCAGCAGCTTCATATCCGGGACAGGGGACGAAAAACTGTTTTTT
NA	TRBV7-9	TRBJ1-6	NA	CASSLPVGAGSPLHF	TGTGCCAGCAGCTTACCGGTGGGGGCAGGATCACCCCTCCACTTT
NA	TRBV29-1	TRBJ2-5	TRBD2	CSVGPAGLAEETQYF	TGCAGCGTTGGACCCGCGGGACTAGCGGAAGAGACCCAGTACTTC
NA	TRBV12-3/TRBV12-4	TRBJ2-5	TRBD2	CASSRLAGGSETQYF	TGTGCCAGCAGTCGACTAGCGGGGGGATCGGAGACCCAGTACTTC
many	TRBV6-6	TRBJ1-1	NA	CASSSASRGAFF	TGTGCCAGCAGTTCCGCCTCTAGAGGAGCTTTCTTT
once	TRBV7-2	TRBJ2-1	NA	CASTRTFYNEQFF	TGTGCCAGCACAAGGACATTCTACAATGAGCAGTTCTTC
many	TRBV27	TRBJ1-1	TRBD1	CASSAGTGGARNTEAFF	TGTGCCAGCAGTGCCGGGACAGGGGGCGCGAGGAACACTGAAGCTTTCTTT
NA	TRBV28	TRBJ1-6	NA	CASLSRRGWNSPLHF	TGTGCCAGCCTCTCCCGACGGGGGTGGAATTCACCCCTCCACTTT
once	TRBV2	TRBJ1-6	NA	CASSESAGVSPLHF	TGTGCAAGCAGTGAATCTGCAGGGGTCTCACCCCTCCACTTT
many	TRBV3-1	TRBJ1-5	NA	CASSYGPINQPQHF	TGTGCCAGCAGCTACGGGCCCATCAATCAGCCCCAGCATTTT
many	TRBV19	TRBJ2-3	TRBD2	CASSESGSYDTQYF	TGTGCCAGTAGTGAGAGCGGGAGTTACGATACGCAGTATTTT
many	TRBV9	TRBJ2-2	NA	CASSVGSPLGRELFF	TGTGCCAGCAGCGTAGGTTCACCCCTCGGCCGGGAGCTGTTTTTT
NA	TRBV2	TRBJ1-6	NA	CASSETRDYGSPLHF	TGTGCCAGCAGCGAGACCCGGGACTATGGGTCACCCCTCCACTTT
NA	TRBV7-2	TRBJ2-1	NA	CASSFSLLMEQFF	TGTGCCAGCAGCTTTTCATTACTGATGGAGCAGTTCTTC
few	TRBV10-3	TRBJ1-2	NA	CAAGGVDYGYTF	TGTGCTGCCGGGGGTGTGGACTATGGCTACACCTTC
few	TRBV6-5	TRBJ1-1	NA	CASSHSISPNTEAFF	TGTGCTAGCAGTCACTCGATCAGCCCGAACACTGAAGCTTTCTTT
many	TRBV6-5	TRBJ1-1	NA	CASSYSKNTEAFF	TGTGCCAGCAGTTACTCGAAGAACACTGAAGCTTTCTTT
NA	TRBV7-2	TRBJ2-6	TRBD2	CASRGFAGGPSGANVLTF	TGTGCCAGCAGAGGCTTCGCGGGGGGGCCCAGCGGGGCCAACGTCCTGACTTTC
many	TRBV5-1	TRBJ2-5	TRBD2	CASSSSSGGAETQYF	TGCGCCAGCAGCTCGTCTAGCGGGGGGGCGGAGACCCAGTACTTC
NA	TRBV19	TRBJ2-1	NA	CASSGSGRVNEQFF	TGTGCCAGTAGTGGATCAGGGCGTGTCAATGAGCAGTTCTTC
NA	TRBV24-1	TRBJ2-2	NA	CATSVGVGSGELFF	TGTGCCACCAGTGTGGGAGTCGGGTCTGGGGAGCTGTTTTTT
NA	TRBV24-1	TRBJ2-1	NA	CATSDPGTEYFNEQFF	TGTGCCACCAGTGACCCCGGGACGGAATATTTCAATGAGCAGTTCTTC
many	TRBV3-1	TRBJ2-5	TRBD2	CASSRSGVKETQYF	TGTGCCAGCAGCCGTAGCGGGGTTAAAGAGACCCAGTACTTC
NA	TRBV7-3	TRBJ2-7	NA	CASSLDLGVIHEQYF	TGTGCCAGCAGCTTAGATCTGGGGGTAATCCACGAGCAGTACTTC
many	TRBV19	TRBJ2-6	NA	CASSPDGIRANVLTF	TGTGCCAGTAGTCCGGACGGCATCCGGGCCAACGTCCTGACTTTC
NA	TRBV5-1	TRBJ2-7	NA	CASSEGTSGGYEQYF	TGCGCCAGCAGCGAGGGTACAAGTGGGGGCTACGAGCAGTACTTC
NA	TRBV18	TRBJ1-2	TRBD1	CASSPRDSSNYDYTF	TGTGCCAGCTCACCCCGGGACAGCTCTAACTATGACTACACCTTC
NA	TRBV2	TRBJ2-1	NA	CASRLTSYLDNEQFF	TGTGCCAGCAGGTTAACTAGCTACCTCGACAATGAGCAGTTCTTC
NA	TRBV6-4	TRBJ2-3	TRBD2	CASSDTSEGTQYF	TGTGCCAGCAGTGACACTAGCGAGGGTACGCAGTATTTT
NA	TRBV6-1	TRBJ1-4	NA	CASSPRVEREKLFF	TGTGCCAGCAGTCCCAGGGTAGAGAGGGAAAAACTGTTTTTT
NA	TRBV29-1	TRBJ1-2	NA	CSVEAQGAKYGYTF	TGCAGCGTCGAAGCCCAGGGAGCTAAATATGGCTACACCTTC
many	TRBV12-3/TRBV12-4	TRBJ1-6	NA	CASRSDTAGNSPLHF	TGTGCCAGCAGGTCCGACACAGCGGGCAATTCACCCCTCCACTTT
NA	TRBV6-6	TRBJ2-5	TRBD2	CASSWTGGGTQYF	TGTGCCAGCAGTTGGACGGGGGGAGGGACCCAGTACTTC
NA	TRBV20-1	TRBJ1-1	NA	CSAATIRDGTEAFF	TGCAGTGCTGCAACTATCCGGGACGGCACTGAAGCTTTCTTT
NA	TRBV5-1	TRBJ1-2	NA	CASSGAQPRYTF	TGCGCCAGCAGTGGGGCCCAGCCCCGCTACACCTTC
NA	TRBV2	TRBJ2-7	NA	CASSTGHPDEQYF	TGTGCCAGCAGCACGGGTCACCCGGACGAGCAGTACTTC
NA	TRBV15	TRBJ1-1	NA	CATTPGPYFTEAFF	TGTGCCACCACCCCGGGACCATACTTCACTGAAGCTTTCTTT
NA	TRBV20-1	TRBJ2-7	TRBD1	CSARAGGYEQYF	TGCAGTGCTAGAGCAGGGGGCTACGAGCAGTACTTC
NA	TRBV2	TRBJ1-4	TRBD1	CASSASTGVAVKLFF	TGTGCCAGCAGTGCCTCGACAGGGGTAGCGGTAAAACTGTTTTTT
NA	TRBV29-1	TRBJ2-1	NA	CSVEGFGGRTYNERFF	TGCAGCGTCGAGGGGTTTGGTGGGAGAACCTACAATGAGCGGTTCTTC
few	TRBV10-3	TRBJ2-7	NA	CAIKGQRAVEQYF	TGTGCCATCAAGGGACAGCGGGCTGTGGAGCAGTACTTC
many	TRBV3-1	TRBJ2-7	NA	CASSQGDSQQYF	TGTGCCAGCAGCCAAGGTGATTCTCAGCAGTACTTC
NA	TRBV7-9	TRBJ2-1	NA	CASSLVTDDLFF	TGTGCCAGCAGCTTAGTTACGGATGATCTGTTCTTC
NA	TRBV25-1	TRBJ2-7	NA	CASSELGGLNEQYF	TGTGCCAGCAGTGAACTAGGGGGTTTGAACGAGCAGTACTTC
few	TRBV10-3	TRBJ2-7	NA	CAISGDSASYEQYF	TGTGCCATCAGTGGGGACTCGGCTTCCTACGAGCAGTACTTC
NA	TRBV10-1	TRBJ2-1	TRBD2	CASSVIPGLASNEQFF	TGCGCCAGCAGTGTTATACCGGGACTAGCGTCCAATGAGCAGTTCTTC
NA	TRBV7-2	TRBJ2-7	TRBD1	CASSFRDRGRYEQYF	TGTGCCAGCAGTTTCCGGGACAGGGGGAGGTACGAGCAGTACTTC
many	TRBV7-8	TRBJ2-5	NA	CASSLRRKTQYF	TGTGCCAGCAGCTTACGCAGGAAGACCCAGTACTTC
NA	TRBV15	TRBJ1-5	NA	CTSVPAVKLVGHTSGDQPQHF	NA
NA	TRBV6-5	TRBJ1-2	TRBD1	CASSRSGQANFGYTF	TGTGCCAGCAGTCGATCGGGACAGGCTAACTTTGGCTACACCTTC
NA	TRBV20-1	TRBJ1-1	TRBD1	CSVRTGEAFF	TGCAGTGTGAGGACAGGTGAAGCTTTCTTT
NA	TRBV7-8	TRBJ2-3	NA	CASSFIGTGADTQYF	TGTGCCAGCAGCTTCATTGGGACGGGAGCAGATACGCAGTATTTT
NA	TRBV9	TRBJ1-5	NA	CASSVMTRYRNQPQHF	TGTGCCAGCAGCGTAATGACACGCTATCGCAATCAGCCCCAGCATTTT
few	TRBV10-3	TRBJ2-1	NA	CAITGGDEQFF	TGTGCCATCACGGGCGGAGATGAGCAGTTCTTC
few	TRBV5-6	TRBJ2-7	NA	CASSPDSPQGMGYEQYF	TGTGCCAGCAGCCCTGACAGCCCCCAGGGGATGGGCTACGAGCAGTACTTC
NA	TRBV5-4	TRBJ1-1	NA	CASSLVHQNTEAFF	TGTGCCAGCAGCTTGGTACACCAGAACACTGAAGCTTTCTTT
NA	TRBV5-1	TRBJ2-2	NA	CASSPGRPFSGELFF	TGCGCCAGCAGCCCCGGGCGGCCGTTCAGCGGGGAGCTGTTTTTT
many	TRBV3-1	TRBJ1-5	NA	CASSQGWGDRNQPQHF	TGTGCCAGCAGCCAAGGTTGGGGGGATCGCAATCAGCCCCAGCATTTT
once	TRBV5-5	TRBJ2-5	NA	CASSSADSRETQYF	TGTGCCAGCAGCTCCGCTGACAGCCGAGAGACCCAGTACTTC
NA	TRBV11-3	TRBJ2-1	TRBD2	CASSSPASGGRNQGPYNEQFF	TGTGCCAGCAGCTCGCCCGCTAGCGGAGGAAGGAATCAGGGTCCCTACAATGAGCAGTTCTTC